This entry lists 22 T cell receptor beta chains sequenced from one sample in a study of naive and memory T cell subsets. An oligonucleotide containing a UMI was ligated to the 3' end of TCR cDNA. The SP2 primer and nested alpha and beta constant region primers amplified ligated cDNA in four rounds. TCRdb reanalysed the 5' RACE reads using MiXCR and keeps one entry per CDR3 protein. The table records around 56,000 distinct CDR3 sequences, about 8.3% of them present only once. These receptors originate from a female donor in good health.

The rearrangement uses TRBV5-1 and TRBJ2-7, with D perhaps TRBD1 (5 bases). Looked up from germline, CDR1 is SGHRS and CDR2 is YFSETQ. V was pared by 5 bases and J by 2 bases, with 14 bases between. The CDR3 extends over 14 amino acids. For the CDR3, the DNA is TGCGCCAGCAGTTCAGGACCAGGGACCTACGAGCAGTACTTC. Residues: CASSSGPGTYEQYF.

This clonotype was picked up many times. The chain couples TRBV6-6 to TRBJ1-1; D is undetermined. Trimming left V 8 bases short and J 2 bases short, with 9 bases between. CDR1 is MNHNY, CDR2 SVGAGI, per germline (reference sequence). This CDR3 comprises 12 residues. CDR3 nucleotide sequence: TGTGCCAGCGGACGGGTCAACACTGAAGCTTTCTTT. Amino acids: CASGRVNTEAFF.

This clonotype occurred many times. In DNA, the CDR3 is TGTGCCAGCAGTTTATCTTATCTTAGGTCCTCTGGAAACACCATATATTTT. This encodes CASSLSYLRSSGNTIYF. The V and J genes are TRBV28 and TRBJ1-3; no clear D gene. CDR1 is MDHEN and CDR2 is SYDVKM in the germline V gene. This CDR3 region has 17 residues. The ends were cut back, 1 base at V and 0 bases at J, with 13 bases in the middle. The complete variable domain, with remaining parts taken from reference TRBV28 and TRBJ1-3, reads DVKVTQSSRYLVKRTGEKVFLECVQDMDHENMFWYRQDPGLGLRLIYFSYDVKMKEKGDIPEGYSVSREKKERFSLILESASTNQTSMYLCASSLSYLRSSGNTIYFGEGSWLTVV.

This clonotype was observed at least ten times. The chain recombines TRBV6-5 with TRBJ1-5, with a tentative D call TRBD1 (5 bases). This CDR3 is built from 15 residues. The germline V and J ends were trimmed by 5 bases and 4 bases, with 15 bases remaining between them. Germline-derived CDR1 and CDR2 are MNHEY and SVGAGI. This CDR3 reads CASSVKGRRNQPQHF. In DNA form, the CDR3 reads TGTGCCAGCAGTGTTAAGGGACGGAGGAATCAGCCCCAGCATTTT.

This clonotype was counted only a few times. The chain links TRBV7-2 to TRBJ2-7; tentatively, D is TRBD1 or TRBD2 (5 bases each). This CDR3 has 15 residues. CDR1 and CDR2 (germline): SGHTA, FQGNSA. Trimming took 5 bases from V and 5 from J, leaving 19 bases between them. The CDR3 is CASSPPQLWGNEQYF. The CDR3 coding sequence is TGTGCCAGCAGCCCCCCCCAATTGTGGGGGAACGAGCAGTACTTC.

This clonotype came up a few times. This rearrangement joins TRBV6-8 to TRBJ1-1; D gene ambiguous. Germline CDR1 and CDR2: MNHGY and SAAAGT. CDR3 size: 10 residues. V was trimmed by 9 bases and J by 9 bases, leaving 11 bases between them. For the CDR3, the DNA is TGTGCCAGAGACCCGCCTAAAGCTTTCTTT. Translating it yields CARDPPKAFF.

V usage is TRBV12-3 or TRBV12-4 and J usage is TRBJ2-1, with D perhaps given as TRBD1 or TRBD2 (5 bases each). This CDR3 comprises 15 residues. V was clipped by 8 bases and J by 13 bases, with 27 bases between them. The CDR3 loop is CASSWAGEIRATQFF. For the CDR3, the DNA is TGTGCCAGCTCCTGGGCCGGGGAGATCAGGGCTACTCAGTTCTTC.

The chain joins TRBV6-2 or TRBV6-3 to TRBJ1-2; D perhaps matches TRBD1 (6 bases). Germline V gives CDR1 MNHEY, CDR2 SVGEGT. The CDR3 has 11 amino acids. V was shortened by 5 bases and J by 8 bases, with 9 bases between the two germline ends. This chain's CDR3 is CASSHDRGYTF. DNA of the CDR3: TGTGCCAGCAGTCACGACAGGGGCTACACCTTC.

The J gene is TRBJ1-2, the V gene TRBV2; TRBD1 is a possible D gene (6 bases). This CDR3 is built from 14 residues. Germline V gene sequence: CDR1 SNHLY, CDR2 FYNNEI. V gave up 8 bases and J gave up 1 base, with 14 bases separating them. Written as DNA, the CDR3 is TGTGCCAGCCGGGCGGGGGCGAATAACTATGGCTACACCTTC. Protein sequence: CASRAGANNYGYTF. The full variable domain, its missing parts supplied by reference TRBV2 and TRBJ1-2, is EPEVTQTPSHQVTQMGQEVILRCVPISNHLYFYWYRQILGQKVEFLVSFYNNEISEKSEIFDDQFSVERPDGSNFTLKIRSTKLEDSAMYFCASRAGANNYGYTFGSGTRLTVV.

This clonotype was counted ten times or more. The chain links TRBV18 to TRBJ1-1; 7 bases are shared with TRBD1. Trimming at V came to 3 bases and at J to 6 bases, leaving 7 bases not matched to a gene. CDR1 is KGHSH and CDR2 is LQKENI in the germline V gene. The CDR3 sequence is 14 residues long. The CDR3 loop is CASSPGTARAEAFF. DNA of the CDR3: TGTGCCAGCTCACCGGGGACAGCCCGGGCTGAAGCTTTCTTT.

The chain carries TRBV3-1 and TRBJ2-5; 15 bases line up with TRBD2. CDR1 is LGHDT, CDR2 YNNKEL, per germline (reference sequence). The CDR3 runs to 18 residues. Trimming at V came to 6 bases and at J to 4 bases, leaving 12 bases not matched to a gene. This chain's CDR3 is CASRPPGLAGGFVETQYF. The CDR3 region has the DNA TGTGCCAGCAGACCACCGGGACTAGCGGGGGGATTTGTAGAGACCCAGTACTTC.

This chain's CDR3 is CASSLGRGDIAFF. In nucleotides, the CDR3 is TGTGCCAGCAGCTTAGGACGAGGAGACATAGCTTTCTTT. This chain connects TRBV13 to TRBJ1-1; D remains unclear. The V gene lost 0 bases and the J gene lost 10 bases, with 12 bases spanning the gap. The germline V gene encodes CDR1 PRHDT and CDR2 FYEKMQ (reference sequence). The CDR3 loop spans 13 amino acids.

For this clonotype: An end of the junction differs from the germline gene, which may be a read error. J is TRBJ1-2 and V is TRBV29-1; D call uncertain. The length of the CDR3 is 17 residues. Germline assignment: CDR1 SQVTM and CDR2 ANQGSEA. Written as DNA, the CDR3 is TGCAGCGTTGATCCCTTACTTGGGGATCCTGACGACTATGGCGACACCTTC. This gives the protein CSVDPLLGDPDDYGDTF.

There are many counts of this clonotype. V usage is TRBV11-2 and J usage is TRBJ1-1, with 7 nucleotides matching TRBD1. CDR1 and CDR2 (germline): SGHAT, FQNNGV. With V trimmed by 1 base and J by 11 bases, 7 bases remained unmatched. CDR3 length equals 13 residues. CDR3: CASSLGETGAAFF. The CDR3 DNA reads TGTGCCAGCAGCTTAGGAGAAACAGGGGCTGCTTTCTTT.

CDR3 amino acids: CASSPAPTGLPDTQYF. CDR3 in DNA: TGCGCCAGCAGCCCAGCACCCACGGGCCTCCCAGATACGCAGTATTTT. The chain combines TRBV5-1 with TRBJ2-3; D is uncertain. Trimming pared 4 bases from V and 4 bases from J, leaving 19 bases between. Germline V gives CDR1 SGHRS, CDR2 YFSETQ. The CDR3 has 16 residues.

In its sample, this clonotype was seen many times. J is TRBJ2-5 and V is TRBV29-1, with 7 bases lining up with TRBD2. Germline V gene data show CDR1 as SQVTM and CDR2 as ANQGSEA. The junction had 10 bases not matched to a gene; V was cut back by 0 bases and J by 6 bases. This CDR3 comprises 15 residues. The CDR3 coding sequence is TGCAGCGTTGAAGATAGACGCAGCGGGGTGAAGACCCAGTACTTC. It specifies CSVEDRRSGVKTQYF. Based on the CDR3 plus reference TRBV29-1 and TRBJ2-5, the full variable domain is SAVISQKPSRDICQRGTSLTIQCQVDSQVTMMFWYRQQPGQSLTLIATANQGSEATYESGFVIDKFPISRPNLTFSTLTVSNMSPEDSSIYLCSVEDRRSGVKTQYFGPGTRLLVL.

This clonotype was seen many times. This rearrangement joins TRBV5-6 to TRBJ2-5, with 12 bases that match TRBD2. Germline V gene lookup returns CDR1 SGHDT and CDR2 YYEEEE. The length of the CDR3 is 17 residues. Trimming at V came to 4 bases and at J to 2 bases, leaving 9 bases not matched to a gene. This CDR3 reads CASSLLAGTSGQETQYF. CDR3 nucleotides: TGTGCCAGCAGCCTCCTCGCCGGGACTAGCGGGCAAGAGACCCAGTACTTC.

CDR3 protein: CATSGDGETQYF. DNA for the CDR3: TGTGCCACAAGCGGGGATGGTGAGACCCAGTACTTC. This chain links TRBV19 with TRBJ2-5; TRBD2 matches 7 bases. This CDR3 is built from 12 residues. Trimming took 10 bases from V and 5 from J; bases not matched to a gene: 7. From germline, CDR1 is LNHDA and CDR2 SQIVND (reference sequence).

The V and J genes are TRBV4-2 and TRBJ1-2; the D is unclear. Germline-derived CDR1 and CDR2 are LGHNA and YNFKEQ. With 0 bases removed from V and 8 bases from J, the gap between germline ends came to 13 bases. This CDR3 comprises 14 residues. The CDR3 coding sequence is TGTGCCAGCAGCCAAGATGAGGGCTTAGGGGGCTACACCTTC. This sequence encodes CASSQDEGLGGYTF.

The sample holds many counts of this clonotype. The rearrangement uses TRBV18 and TRBJ1-6, with D tentatively TRBD1 (6 bases). With 2 bases removed from V and 7 bases from J, the gap between germline ends came to 9 bases. Germline V CDR1 and CDR2: KGHSH, LQKENI. The CDR3 is made up of 14 amino acids. CDR3 loop: CASSPAGANSPLHF. Written as DNA, the CDR3 is TGTGCCAGCTCACCAGCAGGGGCCAATTCACCCCTCCACTTT. Full variable domain (outside the CDR3, taken from reference TRBV18 and TRBJ1-6): NAGVMQNPRHLVRRRGQEARLRCSPMKGHSHVYWYRQLPEEGLKFMVYLQKENIIDESGMPKERFSAEFPKEGPSILRIQQVVRGDSAAYFCASSPAGANSPLHFGNGTRLTVT.

This clonotype came up a few times. The rearrangement joins TRBV11-3 to TRBJ2-5; 9 nucleotides agree with TRBD1. From germline, CDR1 is SGHNT and CDR2 YENEEA. V shed 4 bases, J shed 5 bases, and the junction held 5 bases outside the gene matches. The CDR3 spans 14 residues. The CDR3 DNA reads as TGTGCCAGCAGCTCCACAGGGGGCGCCGAGACCCAGTACTTC. It specifies CASSSTGGAETQYF.

This clonotype was detected ten times or more. The chain couples TRBV20-1 to TRBJ1-1; 10 nucleotides line up with TRBD1. Germline CDR1 reads DFQATT; CDR2 reads SNEGSKA (reference sequence). This CDR3 is built from 15 residues. V gave up 7 bases and J gave up 0 bases; unmatched junction bases: 8. In DNA form, the CDR3 reads TGCAGTGTTAGCGACAGGGGGCTCATGAACACTGAAGCTTTCTTT. Translating gives CSVSDRGLMNTEAFF.